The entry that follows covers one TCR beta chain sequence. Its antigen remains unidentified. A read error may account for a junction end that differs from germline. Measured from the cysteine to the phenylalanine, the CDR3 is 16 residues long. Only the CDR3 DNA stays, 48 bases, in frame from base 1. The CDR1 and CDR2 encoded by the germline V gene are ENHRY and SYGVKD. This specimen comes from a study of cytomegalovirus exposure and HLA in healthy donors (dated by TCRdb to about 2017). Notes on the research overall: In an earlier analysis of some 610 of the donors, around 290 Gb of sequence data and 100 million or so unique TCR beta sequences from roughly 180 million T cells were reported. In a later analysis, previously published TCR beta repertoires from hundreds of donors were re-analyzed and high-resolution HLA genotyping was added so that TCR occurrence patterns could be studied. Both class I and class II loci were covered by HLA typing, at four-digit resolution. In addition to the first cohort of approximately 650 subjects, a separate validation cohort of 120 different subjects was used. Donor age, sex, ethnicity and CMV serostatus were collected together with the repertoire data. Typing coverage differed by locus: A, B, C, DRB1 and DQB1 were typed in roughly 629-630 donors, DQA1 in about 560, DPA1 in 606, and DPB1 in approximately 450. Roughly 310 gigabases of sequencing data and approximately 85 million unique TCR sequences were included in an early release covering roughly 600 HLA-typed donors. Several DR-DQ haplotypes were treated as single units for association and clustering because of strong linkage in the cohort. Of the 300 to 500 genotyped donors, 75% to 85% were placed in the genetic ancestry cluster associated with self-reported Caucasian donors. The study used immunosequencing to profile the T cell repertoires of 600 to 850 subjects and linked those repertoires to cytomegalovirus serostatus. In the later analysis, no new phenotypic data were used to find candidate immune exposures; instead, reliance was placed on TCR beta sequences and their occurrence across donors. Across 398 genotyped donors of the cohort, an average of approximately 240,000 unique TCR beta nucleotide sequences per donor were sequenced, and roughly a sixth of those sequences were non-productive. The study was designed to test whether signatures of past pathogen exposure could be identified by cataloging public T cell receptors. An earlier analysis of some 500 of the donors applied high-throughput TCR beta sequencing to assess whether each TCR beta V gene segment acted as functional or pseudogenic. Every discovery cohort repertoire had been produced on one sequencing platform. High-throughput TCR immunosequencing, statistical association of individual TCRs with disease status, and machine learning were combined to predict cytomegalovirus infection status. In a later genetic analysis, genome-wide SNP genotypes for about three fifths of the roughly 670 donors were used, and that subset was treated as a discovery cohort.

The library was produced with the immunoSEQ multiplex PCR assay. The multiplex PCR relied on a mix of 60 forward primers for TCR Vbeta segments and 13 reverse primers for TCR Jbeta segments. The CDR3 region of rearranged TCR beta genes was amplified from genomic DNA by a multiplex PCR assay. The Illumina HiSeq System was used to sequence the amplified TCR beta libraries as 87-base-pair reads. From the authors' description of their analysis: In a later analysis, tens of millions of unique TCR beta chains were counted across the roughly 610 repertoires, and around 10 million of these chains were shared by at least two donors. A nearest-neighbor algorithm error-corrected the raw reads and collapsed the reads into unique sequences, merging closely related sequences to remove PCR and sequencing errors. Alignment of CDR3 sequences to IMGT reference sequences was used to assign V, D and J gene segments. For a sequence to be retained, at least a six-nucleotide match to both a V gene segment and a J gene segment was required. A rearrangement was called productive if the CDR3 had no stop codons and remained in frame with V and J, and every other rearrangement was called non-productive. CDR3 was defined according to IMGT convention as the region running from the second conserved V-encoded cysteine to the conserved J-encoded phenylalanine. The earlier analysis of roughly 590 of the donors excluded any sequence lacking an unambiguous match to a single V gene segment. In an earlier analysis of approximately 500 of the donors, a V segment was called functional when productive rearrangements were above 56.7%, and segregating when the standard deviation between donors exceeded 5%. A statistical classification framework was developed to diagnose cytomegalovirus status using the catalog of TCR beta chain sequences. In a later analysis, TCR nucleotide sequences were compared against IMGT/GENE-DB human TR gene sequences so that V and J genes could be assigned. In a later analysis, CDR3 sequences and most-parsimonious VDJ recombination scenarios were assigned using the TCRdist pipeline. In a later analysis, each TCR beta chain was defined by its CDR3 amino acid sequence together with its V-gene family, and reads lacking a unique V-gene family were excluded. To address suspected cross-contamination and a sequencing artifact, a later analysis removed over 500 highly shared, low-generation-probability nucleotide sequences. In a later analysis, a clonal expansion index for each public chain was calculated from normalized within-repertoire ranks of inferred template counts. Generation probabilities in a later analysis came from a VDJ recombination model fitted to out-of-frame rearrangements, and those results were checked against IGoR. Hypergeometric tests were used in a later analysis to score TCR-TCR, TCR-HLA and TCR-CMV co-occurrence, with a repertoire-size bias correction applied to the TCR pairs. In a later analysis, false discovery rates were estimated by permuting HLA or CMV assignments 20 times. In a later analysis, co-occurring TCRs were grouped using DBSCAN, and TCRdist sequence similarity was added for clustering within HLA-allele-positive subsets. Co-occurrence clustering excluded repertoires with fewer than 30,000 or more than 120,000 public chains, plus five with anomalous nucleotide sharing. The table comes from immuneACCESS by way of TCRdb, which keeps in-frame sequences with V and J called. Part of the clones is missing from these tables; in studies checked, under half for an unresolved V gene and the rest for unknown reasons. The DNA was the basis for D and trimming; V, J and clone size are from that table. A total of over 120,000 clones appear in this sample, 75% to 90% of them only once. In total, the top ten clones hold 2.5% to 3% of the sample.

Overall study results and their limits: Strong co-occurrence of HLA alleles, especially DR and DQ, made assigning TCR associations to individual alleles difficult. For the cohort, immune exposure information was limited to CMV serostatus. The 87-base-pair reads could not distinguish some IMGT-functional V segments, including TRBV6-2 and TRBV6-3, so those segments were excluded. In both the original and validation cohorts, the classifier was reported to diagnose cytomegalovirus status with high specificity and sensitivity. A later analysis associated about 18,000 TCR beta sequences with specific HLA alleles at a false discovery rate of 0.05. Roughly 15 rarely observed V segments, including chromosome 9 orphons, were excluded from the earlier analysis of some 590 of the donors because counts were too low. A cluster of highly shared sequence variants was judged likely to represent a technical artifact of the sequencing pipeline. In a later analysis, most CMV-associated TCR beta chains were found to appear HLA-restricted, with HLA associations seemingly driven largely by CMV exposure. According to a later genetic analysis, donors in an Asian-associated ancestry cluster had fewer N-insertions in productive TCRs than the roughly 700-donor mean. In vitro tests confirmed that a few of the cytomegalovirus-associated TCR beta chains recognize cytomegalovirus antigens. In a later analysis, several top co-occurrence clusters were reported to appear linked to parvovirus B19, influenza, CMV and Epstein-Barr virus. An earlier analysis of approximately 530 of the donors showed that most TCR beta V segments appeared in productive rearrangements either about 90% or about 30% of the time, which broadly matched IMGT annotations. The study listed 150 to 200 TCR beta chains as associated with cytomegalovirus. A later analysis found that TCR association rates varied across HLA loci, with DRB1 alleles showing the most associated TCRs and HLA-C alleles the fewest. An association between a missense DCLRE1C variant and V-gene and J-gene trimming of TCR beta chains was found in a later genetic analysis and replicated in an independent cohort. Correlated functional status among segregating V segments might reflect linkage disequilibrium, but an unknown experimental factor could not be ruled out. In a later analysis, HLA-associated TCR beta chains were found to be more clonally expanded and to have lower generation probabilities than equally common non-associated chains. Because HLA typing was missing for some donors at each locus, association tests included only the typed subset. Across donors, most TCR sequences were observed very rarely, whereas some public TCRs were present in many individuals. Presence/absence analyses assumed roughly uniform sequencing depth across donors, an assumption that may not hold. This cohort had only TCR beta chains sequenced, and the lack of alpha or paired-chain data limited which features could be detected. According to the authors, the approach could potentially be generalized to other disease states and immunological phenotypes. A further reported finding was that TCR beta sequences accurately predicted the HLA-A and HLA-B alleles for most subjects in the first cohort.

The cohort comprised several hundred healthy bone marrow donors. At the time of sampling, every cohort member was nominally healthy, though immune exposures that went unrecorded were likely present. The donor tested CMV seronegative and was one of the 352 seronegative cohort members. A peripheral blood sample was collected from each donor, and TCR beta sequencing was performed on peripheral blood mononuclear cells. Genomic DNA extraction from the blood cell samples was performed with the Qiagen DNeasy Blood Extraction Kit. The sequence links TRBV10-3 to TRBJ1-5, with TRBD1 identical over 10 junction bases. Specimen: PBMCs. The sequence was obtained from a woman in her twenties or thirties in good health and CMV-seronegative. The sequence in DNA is TGTGCCAGCAGTGAAATGGGACAGGGGAGCAATCAGCCCCAGCATTTT. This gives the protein CASSEMGQGSNQPQHF.